The 4 T cell receptor beta chains given below trace back to one sample, sequenced in a study of graft-versus-host responses after intestinal transplantation. These TCRs' antigens remain unknown. The method was immunoSEQ multiplex PCR; TCRdb's version includes in-frame clones alone and lacks a portion of them. The sample carries about 96,000 clones, 90% to 95% recorded once. Sequences were derived from unstimulated CD4+ T cells sorted from spleen or lymph node cells, sampled before intestinal transplant. These receptors all come from a human donor who received an intestinal transplant.

The table lists this clone with a few counts. The sample has other DNA sequences that encode this CDR3 too. The chain is built from TRBV5-6 and TRBJ1-4; 7 nucleotides line up with TRBD1. CDR1 is SGHDT, CDR2 YYEEEE, per germline. This CDR3 has 14 residues. Germline trimming cut 2 bases from V and 8 bases from J; bases unmatched to any gene: 6. The CDR3 DNA is TGTGCCAGCAGCTTTCGACAGGGAGGAGAAAAACTGTTTTTT. Its translation is CASSFRQGGEKLFF.

The chain recombines TRBV5-1 with TRBJ1-4; D gene unclear. Germline V gives CDR1 SGHRS, CDR2 YFSETQ. The V gene lost 0 bases and the J gene lost 8 bases, with 14 bases spanning the gap. CDR3 length: 15 amino acids. CDR3 residues: CASSLVPGLDEKLFF. In nucleotides, the CDR3 is TGCGCCAGCAGCTTGGTGCCGGGTCTAGACGAAAAACTGTTTTTT.

The chain carries TRBV11-3 and TRBJ1-2; D is possibly TRBD1 (6 bases). Germline-derived CDR1 and CDR2 are SGHNT and YENEEA. The CDR3 sequence is 15 residues long. Between the trimmed V and J ends, which lost 1 base and 8 bases, there was a span of 17 bases. The CDR3 loop is CASSLGGVRGEGYTF. CDR3 coding DNA: TGTGCCAGCAGCTTAGGAGGCGTCAGGGGTGAAGGCTACACCTTC.

The J gene is TRBJ2-1, the V gene TRBV11-2, with TRBD1 as a possible D gene (6 bases). This CDR3 spans 13 amino acids. Germline values: CDR1 SGHAT, CDR2 FQNNGV. The V gene lost 5 bases and the J gene lost 6 bases, with 11 bases spanning the gap. The CDR3 bases are TGTGCCAGCAGCCTACGACAGGCCAATGAGCAGTTCTTC. Translation: CASSLRQANEQFF. Looking up the rest from reference TRBV11-2 and TRBJ2-1 gives the full variable domain: EAGVAQSPRYKIIEKRQSVAFWCNPISGHATLYWYQQILGQGPKLLIQFQNNGVVDDSQLPKDRFSAERLKGVDSTLKIQPAKLEDSAVYLCASSLRQANEQFFGPGTRLTVL.